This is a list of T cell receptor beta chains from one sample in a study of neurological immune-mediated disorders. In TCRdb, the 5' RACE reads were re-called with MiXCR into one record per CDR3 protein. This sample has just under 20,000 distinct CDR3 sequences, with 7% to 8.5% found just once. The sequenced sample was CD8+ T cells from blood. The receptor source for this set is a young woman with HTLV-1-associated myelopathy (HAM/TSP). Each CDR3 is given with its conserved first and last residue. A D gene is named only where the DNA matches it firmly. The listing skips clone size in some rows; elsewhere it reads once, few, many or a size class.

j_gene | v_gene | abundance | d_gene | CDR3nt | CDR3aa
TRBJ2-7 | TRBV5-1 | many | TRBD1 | TGCGCCAGCAGCGACCTCCCCCCGGGACAGGGCCCCTACGAGCAGTACTTC | CASSDLPPGQGPYEQYF
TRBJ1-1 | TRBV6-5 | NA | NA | TGTGCCAGCACCGACGACACTGAAGCTTTCTTT | CASTDDTEAFF
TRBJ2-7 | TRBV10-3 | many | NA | TGTGCCATCAGCTTGGACGGAGCCTACGAGCAGTACTTC | CAISLDGAYEQYF
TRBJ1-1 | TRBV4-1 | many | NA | TGCGCCAGCAGTTGGATTTTAAGGGCTGAAGCTTTCTTT | CASSWILRAEAFF
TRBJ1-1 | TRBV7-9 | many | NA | TGTGCCAGCAGCCAGCCGGTTGGGGCCCGGGTCAAGCCTGAAGCTTTCTTT | CASSQPVGARVKPEAFF
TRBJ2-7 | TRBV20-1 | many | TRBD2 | TGCAGTGCTAGAGGAGAGTATAGCGGGGGGGCTGACGAGCAGTACTTC | CSARGEYSGGADEQYF
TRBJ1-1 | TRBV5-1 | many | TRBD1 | TGCGCCAGCAGCTTGTGGACAGGGGGCACTGAAGCTTTCTTT | CASSLWTGGTEAFF
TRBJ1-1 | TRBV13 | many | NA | TGTGCCAGCAGCCAAGGGGAGGCCCCTGAAGCTTTCTTT | CASSQGEAPEAFF
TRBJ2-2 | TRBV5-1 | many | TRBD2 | TGCGCCAGCCGATGGAGCGGGGGCACCGGGGAGCTGTTTTTT | CASRWSGGTGELFF
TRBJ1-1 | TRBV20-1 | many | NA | TGCAGTGCTCGAACCCCAGACAGGCTATCTCACAACACTGAAGCTTTCTTT | CSARTPDRLSHNTEAFF
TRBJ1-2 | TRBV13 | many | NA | TGTGCCAGCAGAGCTTATGGGACACCGGATAACTATGGCTACACCTTC | CASRAYGTPDNYGYTF